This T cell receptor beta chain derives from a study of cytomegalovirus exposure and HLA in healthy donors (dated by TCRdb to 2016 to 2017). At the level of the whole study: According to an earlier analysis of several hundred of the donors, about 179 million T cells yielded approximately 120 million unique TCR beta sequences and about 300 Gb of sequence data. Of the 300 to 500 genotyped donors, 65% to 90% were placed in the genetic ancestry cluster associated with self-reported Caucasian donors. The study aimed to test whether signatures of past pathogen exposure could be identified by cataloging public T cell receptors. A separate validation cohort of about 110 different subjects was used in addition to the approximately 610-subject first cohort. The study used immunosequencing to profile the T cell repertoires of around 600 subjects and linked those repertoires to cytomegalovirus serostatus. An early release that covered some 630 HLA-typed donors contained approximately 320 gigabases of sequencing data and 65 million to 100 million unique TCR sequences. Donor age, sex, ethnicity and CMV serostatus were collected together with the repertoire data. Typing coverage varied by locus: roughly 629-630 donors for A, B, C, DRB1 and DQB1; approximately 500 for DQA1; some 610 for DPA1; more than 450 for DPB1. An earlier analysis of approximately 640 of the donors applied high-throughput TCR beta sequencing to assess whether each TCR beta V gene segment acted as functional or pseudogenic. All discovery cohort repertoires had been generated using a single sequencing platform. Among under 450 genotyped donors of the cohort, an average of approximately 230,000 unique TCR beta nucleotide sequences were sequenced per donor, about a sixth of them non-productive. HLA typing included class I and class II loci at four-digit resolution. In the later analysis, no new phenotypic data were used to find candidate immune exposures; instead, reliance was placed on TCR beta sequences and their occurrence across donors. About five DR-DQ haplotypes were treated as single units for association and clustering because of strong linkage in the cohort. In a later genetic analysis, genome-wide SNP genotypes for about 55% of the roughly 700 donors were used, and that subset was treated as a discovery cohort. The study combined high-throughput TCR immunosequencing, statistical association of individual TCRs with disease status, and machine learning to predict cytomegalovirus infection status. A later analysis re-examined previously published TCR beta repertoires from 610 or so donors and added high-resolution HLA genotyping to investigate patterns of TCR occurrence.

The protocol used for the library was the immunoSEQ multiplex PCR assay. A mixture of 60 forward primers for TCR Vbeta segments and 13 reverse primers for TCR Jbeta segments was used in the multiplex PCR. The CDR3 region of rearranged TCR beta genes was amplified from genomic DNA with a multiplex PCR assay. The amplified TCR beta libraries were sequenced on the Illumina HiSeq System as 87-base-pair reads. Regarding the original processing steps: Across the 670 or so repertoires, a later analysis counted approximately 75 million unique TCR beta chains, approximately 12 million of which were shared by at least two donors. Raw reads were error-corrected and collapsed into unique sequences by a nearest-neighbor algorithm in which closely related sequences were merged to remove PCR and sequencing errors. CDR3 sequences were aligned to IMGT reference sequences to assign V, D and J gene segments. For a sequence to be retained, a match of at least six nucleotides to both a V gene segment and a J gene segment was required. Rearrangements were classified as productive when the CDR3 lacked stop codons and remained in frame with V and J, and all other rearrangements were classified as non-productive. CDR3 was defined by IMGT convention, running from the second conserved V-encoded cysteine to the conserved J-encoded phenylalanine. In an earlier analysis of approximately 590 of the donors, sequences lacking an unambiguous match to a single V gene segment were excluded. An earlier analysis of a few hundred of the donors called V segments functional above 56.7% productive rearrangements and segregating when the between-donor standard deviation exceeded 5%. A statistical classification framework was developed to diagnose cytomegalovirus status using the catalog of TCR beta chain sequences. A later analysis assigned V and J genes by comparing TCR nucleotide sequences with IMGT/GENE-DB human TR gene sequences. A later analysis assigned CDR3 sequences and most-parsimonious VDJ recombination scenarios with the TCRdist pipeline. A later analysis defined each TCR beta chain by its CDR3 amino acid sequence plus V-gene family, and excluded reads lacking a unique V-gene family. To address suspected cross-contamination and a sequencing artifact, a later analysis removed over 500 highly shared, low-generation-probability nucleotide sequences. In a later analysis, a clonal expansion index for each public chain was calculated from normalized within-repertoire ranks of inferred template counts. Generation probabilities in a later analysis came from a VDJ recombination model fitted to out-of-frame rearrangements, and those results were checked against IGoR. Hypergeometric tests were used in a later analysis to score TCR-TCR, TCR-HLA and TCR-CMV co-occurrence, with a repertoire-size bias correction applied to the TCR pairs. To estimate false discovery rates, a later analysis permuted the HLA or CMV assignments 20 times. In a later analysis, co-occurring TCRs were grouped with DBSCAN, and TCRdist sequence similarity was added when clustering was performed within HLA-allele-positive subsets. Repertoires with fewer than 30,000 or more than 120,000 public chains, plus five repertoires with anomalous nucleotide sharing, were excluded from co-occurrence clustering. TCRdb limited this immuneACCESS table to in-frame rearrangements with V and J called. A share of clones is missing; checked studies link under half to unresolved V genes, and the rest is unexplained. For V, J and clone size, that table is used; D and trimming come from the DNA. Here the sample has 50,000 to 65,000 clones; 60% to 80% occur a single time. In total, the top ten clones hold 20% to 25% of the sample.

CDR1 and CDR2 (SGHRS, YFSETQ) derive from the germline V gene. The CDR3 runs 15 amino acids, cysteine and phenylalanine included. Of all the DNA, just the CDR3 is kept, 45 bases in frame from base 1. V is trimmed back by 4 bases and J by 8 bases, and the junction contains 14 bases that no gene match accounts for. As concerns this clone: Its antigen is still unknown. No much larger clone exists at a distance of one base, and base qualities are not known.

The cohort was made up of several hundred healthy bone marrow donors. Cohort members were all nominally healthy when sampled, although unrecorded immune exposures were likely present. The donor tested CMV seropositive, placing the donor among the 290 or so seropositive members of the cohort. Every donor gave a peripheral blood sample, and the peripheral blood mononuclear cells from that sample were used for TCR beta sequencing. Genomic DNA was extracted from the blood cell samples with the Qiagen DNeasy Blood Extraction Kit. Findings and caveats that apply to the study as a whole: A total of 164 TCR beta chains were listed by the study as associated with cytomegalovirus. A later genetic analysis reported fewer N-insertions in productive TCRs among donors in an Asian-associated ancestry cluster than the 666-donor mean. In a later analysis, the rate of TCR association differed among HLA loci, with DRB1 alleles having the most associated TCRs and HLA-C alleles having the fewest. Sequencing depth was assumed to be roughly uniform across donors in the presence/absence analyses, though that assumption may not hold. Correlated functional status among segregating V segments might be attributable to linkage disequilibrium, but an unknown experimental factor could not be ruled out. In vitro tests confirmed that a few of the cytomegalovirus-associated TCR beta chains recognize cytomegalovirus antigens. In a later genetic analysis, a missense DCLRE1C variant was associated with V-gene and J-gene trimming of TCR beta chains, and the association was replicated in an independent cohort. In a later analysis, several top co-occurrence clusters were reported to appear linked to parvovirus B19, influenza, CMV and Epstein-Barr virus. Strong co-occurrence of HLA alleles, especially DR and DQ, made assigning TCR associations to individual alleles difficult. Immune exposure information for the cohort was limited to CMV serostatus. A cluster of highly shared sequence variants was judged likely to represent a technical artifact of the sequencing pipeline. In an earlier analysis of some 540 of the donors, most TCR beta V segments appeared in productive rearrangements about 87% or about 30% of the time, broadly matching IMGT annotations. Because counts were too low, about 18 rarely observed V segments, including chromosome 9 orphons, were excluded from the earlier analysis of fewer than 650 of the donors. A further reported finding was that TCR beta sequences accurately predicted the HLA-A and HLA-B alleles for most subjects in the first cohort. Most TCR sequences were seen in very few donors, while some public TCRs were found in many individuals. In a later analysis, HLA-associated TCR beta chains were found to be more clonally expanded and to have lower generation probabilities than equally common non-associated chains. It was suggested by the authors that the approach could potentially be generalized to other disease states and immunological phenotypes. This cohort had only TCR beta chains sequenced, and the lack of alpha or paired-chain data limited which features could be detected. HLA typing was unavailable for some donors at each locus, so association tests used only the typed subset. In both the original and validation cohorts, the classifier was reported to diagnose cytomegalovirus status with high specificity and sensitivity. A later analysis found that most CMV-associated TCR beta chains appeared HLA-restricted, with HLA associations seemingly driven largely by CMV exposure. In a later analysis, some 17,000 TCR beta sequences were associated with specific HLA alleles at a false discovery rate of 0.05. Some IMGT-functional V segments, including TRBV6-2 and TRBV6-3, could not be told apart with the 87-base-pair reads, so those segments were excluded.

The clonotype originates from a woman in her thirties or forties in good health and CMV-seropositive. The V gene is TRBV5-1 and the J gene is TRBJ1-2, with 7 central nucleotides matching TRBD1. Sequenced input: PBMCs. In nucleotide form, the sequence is TGCGCCAGCAGCCCCGGAGTTGAGGGGGCGCAAGGCTACACCTTC. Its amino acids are CASSPGVEGAQGYTF.